A selection of T cell receptor beta chains follows, all from one sample in a study of blood T cell repertoires in COVID-19. Profiled with immunoSEQ multiplex PCR; TCRdb holds only in-frame clones, not every one. The top ten clones hold around 0.9% of a sample with approximately 250,000 clones, approximately 88% of them seen once. The sequenced material came from PBMCs or T cells enriched from blood (not recorded which). Receptors originate from a woman in her twenties or thirties who had recovered from COVID-19. Each CDR3 is given with its conserved first and last residue. A D gene is named only where the DNA matches it firmly. Size values are once, few and many counts, or a class for expanded clones, and some rows have none.

v_gene,d_gene,abundance,j_gene,CDR3nt,CDR3aa
TRBV19,NA,NA,TRBJ2-7,TGTGCCAGTAGTACCAACCTCGACAGGTCCGCCTACGAGCAGTACTTC,CASSTNLDRSAYEQYF
TRBV6-1,NA,NA,TRBJ1-2,TGTGCCAGCAGTGATGATCCGGGGGTGGTCTACACCTTC,CASSDDPGVVYTF
TRBV28,TRBD2,NA,TRBJ2-5,TGTGCCAGCAGTTTATCGGTCCGGCGGTCGACTAGCGCTTTGTCGGAGACCCAGTACTTC,CASSLSVRRSTSALSETQYF
TRBV9,NA,NA,TRBJ1-1,TGTGCCAGCAGCAAGCCCAAGGAGGGGTCTCGCACTGAAGCTTTCTTT,CASSKPKEGSRTEAFF
TRBV19,TRBD1,once,TRBJ2-7,TGTGCCAGTAGTAGGACAGGGCTCGAGCAGTACTTC,CASSRTGLEQYF
TRBV7-2,NA,NA,TRBJ1-2,TGTGCCAGCAACCCCCGGTTCTATGGCTACACCTTC,CASNPRFYGYTF
TRBV7-8,NA,few,TRBJ2-3,TGTGCCAGCAGCCTTACTCAAGCGCGTACGCAGTATTTT,CASSLTQARTQYF
TRBV5-4,NA,NA,TRBJ1-4,TGTGCCAGCAGCGCGGCAACTAGAGAAAAACTGTTTTTT,CASSAATREKLFF
TRBV9,TRBD1,once,TRBJ1-2,TGTGCCAGCAGCGTAGGGGACAGGGGTTTAGCTAACTATGGCTACACCTTC,CASSVGDRGLANYGYTF
TRBV7-3,NA,NA,TRBJ2-2,TGTGCCAGCAGCTCCGTAGCTACATCCGGGGAGCTGTTTTTT,CASSSVATSGELFF
TRBV10-3,NA,NA,TRBJ2-7,TGTGCCACCAAAAACGGTGACAAGACCTACGAGCAGTACTTC,CATKNGDKTYEQYF
TRBV18,TRBD1,NA,TRBJ1-2,TGTGCCAGCTCACCCGGACAGGGGGCCCCTAATGGCTACACCTTC,CASSPGQGAPNGYTF
TRBV28,NA,NA,TRBJ2-7,TGTGCCAGCAGGTCACCGGGACAACCTCCCTACGAGCAGTACTTC,CASRSPGQPPYEQYF
TRBV27,TRBD1,NA,TRBJ2-7,TGTGCCAGCAGTTTCCTTCCCCCCGGGACAGGGCAGTACTTC,CASSFLPPGTGQYF
TRBV28,NA,once,TRBJ1-1,TGTGCCAGCAGCCAACAGGTCGGGGGTTCAGCTTTCTTT,CASSQQVGGSAFF
TRBV28,NA,NA,TRBJ1-1,TGTGCCAGCGGAGGCCCTGGTGGGAACACTGAAGCTTTCTTT,CASGGPGGNTEAFF
TRBV28,NA,NA,TRBJ1-2,TGTGCCAGCAGTTTAGAGGCAGGGTACTATGGCTACACCTTC,CASSLEAGYYGYTF
TRBV6-1,TRBD2,NA,TRBJ2-1,TGTGCCAGCAGTGTGCGACTAGCGGGAGGACCCAATGAGCAGTTCTTC,CASSVRLAGGPNEQFF
TRBV27,NA,NA,TRBJ2-3,TGTGCCAGCACCCCTCGAGAAGGGGCAGATACGCAGTATTTT,CASTPREGADTQYF
TRBV28,NA,NA,TRBJ1-2,TGTGCCAGCAGTCCCGGGTCATCAATAGTCTATGGCTACACCTTC,CASSPGSSIVYGYTF
TRBV9,TRBD1,NA,TRBJ1-2,TGTGCCAGCAGCGATACCCACGGGACAGCCCTTACTAGCTACACCTTC,CASSDTHGTALTSYTF
TRBV19,NA,NA,TRBJ2-3,TGTGCCAGTAGTATCAGCAGGGCAGATACGCAGTATTTT,CASSISRADTQYF
TRBV7-2,TRBD1,NA,TRBJ1-2,TGTGCCAGCAGCTCGAGACAGGGTGGGGGCTACACCTTC,CASSSRQGGGYTF
TRBV29-1,NA,NA,TRBJ2-7,TGCAGCGTTTGGGGGGGCTTTAGCTCCTACGAGCAGTACTTC,CSVWGGFSSYEQYF
TRBV4-1,TRBD1,NA,TRBJ2-4,TGCGCCAGCAGCACGCGACAGGGGCAATTAAACATTCAGTACTTC,CASSTRQGQLNIQYF
TRBV27,NA,NA,TRBJ1-1,TGTGCCAGCAGCCGGCGGGAGAACACTGAAGCTTTCTTT,CASSRRENTEAFF
TRBV9,TRBD1,once,TRBJ2-1,TGTGCCAGCAGCCCAACGTCTGGACAGGGAAAAAGAAGTGAGCAGTTCTTC,CASSPTSGQGKRSEQFF
TRBV29-1,NA,few,TRBJ1-6,TGCAGCGTTGCCAAGGACTTTAATTCACCCCTCCACTTT,CSVAKDFNSPLHF
TRBV10-3,NA,NA,TRBJ1-2,TGTGCCATCAGAACTTTGGATGGCTACACCTTC,CAIRTLDGYTF
TRBV6-5,NA,NA,TRBJ2-5,TGTGCCAGCAGTTACCGGACAAATCAAGAGACCCAGTACTTC,CASSYRTNQETQYF
TRBV7-2,NA,NA,TRBJ2-3,TGTGCCAGCAATCGTTTGACTTCTTTAGAAGATACGCAGTATTTT,CASNRLTSLEDTQYF
TRBV9,TRBD2,NA,TRBJ2-3,TGTGCCAGCAGCGTAGAACCCGGGGGGGGAGATACGCAGTATTTT,CASSVEPGGGDTQYF
TRBV28,TRBD1,NA,TRBJ1-2,TGTGCCAGCAGTCTACCCGGACAGGGTGGCTACACCTTC,CASSLPGQGGYTF
TRBV24-1,TRBD1,NA,TRBJ1-2,TGTGCCACCAGTGAGCGGGACAGGGGGGTCTATGGCTACACCTTC,CATSERDRGVYGYTF
TRBV9,TRBD2,NA,TRBJ2-7,TGTGCCAGCAGCGGGAGGGAGGGCCCCTACGAGCAGTACTTC,CASSGREGPYEQYF
TRBV6-1,TRBD2,NA,TRBJ2-2,TGTGCCAGCAGTGCCCGGACTAGCGGGAGTTACGTCGGGGAGCTGTTTTTT,CASSARTSGSYVGELFF
TRBV18,TRBD1,NA,TRBJ1-1,TGTGCCAGCTCATCACTCTTACAGGGGCCTGGGACTGAAGCTTTCTTT,CASSSLLQGPGTEAFF
TRBV28,TRBD1,NA,TRBJ2-2,TGTGCCAGCTTCCGGGACAGGGTTGTCCAACACACCGGGGAGCTGTTTTTT,CASFRDRVVQHTGELFF